This T cell receptor beta chain was obtained from a study of CD8+CD57+ T cells in acquired aplastic anemia. Study-wide results and limits: Patients showed no significant difference from controls in CD8+ Simpson's diversity.

Germline V gives CDR1 MNHNS, CDR2 SASEGT. This CDR3 has 13 residues. Trimming removed 1 base from V and 8 bases from J, with 11 bases in between. As concerns this clonotype: No antigen is known for it.

CDR3 and TCR beta VDJ profiling relied on genomic DNA as the template. From the reads, TCRdb called clonotypes with MiXCR, one entry per CDR3 protein. Of roughly 250,000 distinct CDR3 sequences in the sample, approximately 86% were seen once. Individuals selected for sequencing had exhibited CD8+CD57+ cell expansion on flow cytometry. Acquired aplastic anemia of severe grade affected all patients. This rearrangement joins TRBV6-1 to TRBJ1-1, with D possibly TRBD1 on 5 matching bases. Specimen: sorted CD4+, CD8+, or CD8+CD57+ T cells (not recorded which) from PBMCs. This sequence originates from a human donor with aplastic anemia. CDR3 bases: TGTGCCAGCAGTGAAGGGACACGGAAGGAAGCTTTCTTT. Translating gives CASSEGTRKEAFF.